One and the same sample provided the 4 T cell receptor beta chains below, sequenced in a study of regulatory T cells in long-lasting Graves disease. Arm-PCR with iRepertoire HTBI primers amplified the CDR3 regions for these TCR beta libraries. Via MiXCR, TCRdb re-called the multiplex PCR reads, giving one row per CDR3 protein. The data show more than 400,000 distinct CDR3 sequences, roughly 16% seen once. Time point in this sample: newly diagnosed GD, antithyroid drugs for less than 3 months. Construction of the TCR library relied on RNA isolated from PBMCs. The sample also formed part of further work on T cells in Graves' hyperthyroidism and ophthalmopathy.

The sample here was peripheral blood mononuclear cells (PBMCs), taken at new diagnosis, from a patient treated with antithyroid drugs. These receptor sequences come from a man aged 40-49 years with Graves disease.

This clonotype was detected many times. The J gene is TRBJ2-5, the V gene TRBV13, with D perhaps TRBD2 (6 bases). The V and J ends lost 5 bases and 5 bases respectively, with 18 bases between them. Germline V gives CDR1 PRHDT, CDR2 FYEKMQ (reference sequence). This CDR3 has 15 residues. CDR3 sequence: CASSGPLASMETQYF. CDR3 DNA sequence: TGTGCCAGCAGCGGCCCTCTAGCGAGCATGGAGACCCAGTACTTC.

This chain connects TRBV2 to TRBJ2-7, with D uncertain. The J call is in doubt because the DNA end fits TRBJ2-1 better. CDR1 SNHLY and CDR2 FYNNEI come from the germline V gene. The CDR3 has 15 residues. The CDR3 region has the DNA TGTGCCAGCGGTAGGACGTTAAGCTCCTACAATGAGCAGTTCTTC. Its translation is CASGRTLSSYNEQFF.

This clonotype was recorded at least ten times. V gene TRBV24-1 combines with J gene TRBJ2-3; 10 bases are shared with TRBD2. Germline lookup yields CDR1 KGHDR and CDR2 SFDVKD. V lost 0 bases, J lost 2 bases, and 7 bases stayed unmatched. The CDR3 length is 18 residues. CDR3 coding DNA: TGTGCCACCAGTGATTTGCAAGGACTAGCGGACCACACAGATACGCAGTATTTT. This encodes CATSDLQGLADHTDTQYF.

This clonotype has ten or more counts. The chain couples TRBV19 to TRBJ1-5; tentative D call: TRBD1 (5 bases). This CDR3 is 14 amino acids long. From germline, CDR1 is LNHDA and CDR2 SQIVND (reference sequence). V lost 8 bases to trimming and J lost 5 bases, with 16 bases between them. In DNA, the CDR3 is TGTGCCAGTGGGCGGGACGGGGACTATCAGCCCCAGCATTTT. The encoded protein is CASGRDGDYQPQHF.